The 19 T cell receptor beta chains listed next were all sequenced from one sample in a study of CD8 T cells in Susac syndrome (dated 2019 in TCRdb). Library prep was done by the immunoSEQ multiplex PCR assay. RNA was extracted with the RNeasy kit and roughly 0.45 to 1 ug was reverse transcribed using random hexamers. TCRdb reanalyzed the raw reads on its own, using fastp at Q25 for trimming and MiXCR for clone calling, and kept in-frame beta chains. Entries that share a CDR3 protein sequence are merged under the most common genes and DNA. The sample yields roughly 25,000 distinct CDR3 sequences; roughly 95% were counted once. Clones ranked in the top ten supply 0.55% to 0.8% of the sample. The sample consisted of CD8+ T cells from PBMCs. Receptor source: a human donor with Susac syndrome.

CDR3 bases: TGTGCCAGCAGTTACCAGGGACAGTCCTCACCCCTCCACTTT. It translates to CASSYQGQSSPLHF. The J gene is TRBJ1-6, the V gene TRBV6-5, with TRBD1 identical over 7 bases. The J segment lost 10 bases and the V segment lost 2 bases, leaving 5 bases of the junction unmatched. Germline V gene sequence: CDR1 MNHEY, CDR2 SVGAGI. The CDR3 covers 14 residues.

The gene calls are TRBV11-1 and TRBJ2-7, with 8 bases fitting TRBD1. The junction had 18 bases not matched to a gene; V was cut back by 5 bases and J by 6 bases. CDR3 length: 17 residues. Germline V gene lookup returns CDR1 SGHAT and CDR2 FQDESV (reference sequence). CDR3 DNA: TGTGCCAGCAGCCCAGTGGACAGGGCCATCGTTAGGGGCGAGCAGTACTTC. It codes for CASSPVDRAIVRGEQYF.

V gene TRBV7-3 combines with J gene TRBJ1-2; perhaps TRBD1 as D (6 bases). The CDR3 contains 14 residues. The V and J ends lost 4 bases and 2 bases respectively, with 11 bases between them. Germline CDR1 and CDR2: SGHTA and FQGTGA. The CDR3 coding sequence is TGTGCCAGCAGCTCGACAGGATCGAACTATGGCTACACCTTC. It specifies CASSSTGSNYGYTF.

This clonotype was seen a single time. The genes are TRBV3-1 and TRBJ2-5, with D maybe TRBD1 (5 bases). From germline, CDR1 is LGHDT and CDR2 YNNKEL (reference sequence). The CDR3 totals 16 residues. The V gene lost 0 bases and the J gene lost 0 bases, with 11 bases spanning the gap. CDR3 coding DNA: TGTGCCAGCAGCCAAGAGAAGGGGTTGGACCAAGAGACCCAGTACTTC. It yields the protein CASSQEKGLDQETQYF.

The gene calls are TRBV28 and TRBJ2-1; TRBD2 aligns across 11 bases. This CDR3 has 15 residues. Germline V gives CDR1 MDHEN, CDR2 SYDVKM. With V trimmed by 4 bases and J by 9 bases, 8 bases remained unmatched. CDR3 DNA sequence: TGTGCCAGCAGTTCTGATAGCGGGGGGGCGGCTGAGCAGTTCTTC. Translated: CASSSDSGGAAEQFF.

This chain connects TRBV5-1 to TRBJ1-6; 9 nucleotides match TRBD1. V lost 4 bases and J lost 10; bases outside the gene matches: 6. From germline, CDR1 is SGHRS and CDR2 YFSETQ. The CDR3 spans 14 residues. The DNA for the CDR3 is TGCGCCAGCAGCCCACAGGGGGCTGGGTCACCCCTCCACTTT. Encoded protein: CASSPQGAGSPLHF.

V usage is TRBV6-2 or TRBV6-3 and J usage is TRBJ2-5; a possible D gene is TRBD1 (6 bases). V gave up 4 bases and J gave up 5 bases, with 11 bases separating them. The germline V gene has CDR1 MNHEY and CDR2 SVGEGT. The CDR3 contains 13 residues. CDR3 DNA sequence: TGTGCCAGCAGTTCGTGGGGGCTGGAGACCCAGTACTTC. Encoded protein: CASSSWGLETQYF.

The chain uses TRBV9 and TRBJ1-3, with unresolved D. Per germline, CDR1 SGDLS and CDR2 YYNGEE. CDR3 length: 13 residues. V lost 2 bases, J lost 3 bases, and 6 bases lay in between. CDR3 sequence reads: CASSVMGGNTIYF. The CDR3 DNA reads TGTGCCAGCAGCGTTATGGGTGGAAACACCATATATTTT.

This clonotype was counted a single time. The chain couples TRBV28 to TRBJ2-2, with a possible D match to TRBD1 (5 bases). CDR1 and CDR2 from the germline V gene are MDHEN and SYDVKM. The germline V and J ends were trimmed by 3 bases and 4 bases, with 12 bases remaining between them. This CDR3 has 15 amino acids. The CDR3 DNA is TGTGCCAGCAGTTTTATAGGGGTATCCACCGGGGAGCTGTTTTTT. Its protein product is CASSFIGVSTGELFF. The entire variable domain, with the rest obtained from reference TRBV28 and TRBJ2-2, is as follows: DVKVTQSSRYLVKRTGEKVFLECVQDMDHENMFWYRQDPGLGLRLIYFSYDVKMKEKGDIPEGYSVSREKKERFSLILESASTNQTSMYLCASSFIGVSTGELFFGEGSRLTVL.

The V call is TRBV12-3 or TRBV12-4, the J call TRBJ2-7, with TRBD2 as a possible D gene (5 bases). V was trimmed by 6 bases and J by 3 bases, leaving 15 bases between them. The CDR3 consists of 14 residues. This CDR3 is CASSLLVNGYEQYF. The CDR3 DNA reads as TGTGCCAGCAGCCTACTAGTAAACGGCTACGAGCAGTACTTC.

This sequence joins TRBV6-5 and TRBJ1-6; 9 nucleotides line up with TRBD1. The ends lost 6 bases at V and 10 bases at J; junction bases unmatched: 7. This CDR3 comprises 14 residues. CDR1 is MNHEY, CDR2 SVGAGI, per germline. The CDR3 here is CASRSGTGWSPLHF. The DNA of the CDR3 is TGTGCCAGCAGGTCCGGGACAGGGTGGTCACCCCTCCACTTT.

This clonotype showed up just a few times. The rearrangement joins TRBV12-3 or TRBV12-4 to TRBJ2-7; 7 nucleotides align to TRBD1. V was clipped by 3 bases and J by 3 bases; unmatched bases: 2. The CDR3 covers 13 residues. CDR3: CASSFGQVYEQYF. CDR3 nucleotides: TGTGCCAGCAGTTTCGGACAGGTCTACGAGCAGTACTTC.

The gene calls are TRBV2 and TRBJ2-3; the D gene is possibly TRBD2 (6 bases). With 3 bases removed from V and 0 bases from J, the gap between germline ends came to 10 bases. Germline V gives CDR1 SNHLY, CDR2 FYNNEI. This CDR3 spans 15 amino acids. This chain's CDR3 is CASSEGGASTDTQYF. The CDR3 coding sequence is TGTGCCAGCAGTGAGGGCGGGGCGAGCACAGATACGCAGTATTTT.

The chain links TRBV9 to TRBJ2-7; 9 bases align to TRBD2. J gave up 4 bases and V 4 bases, and 6 bases lay outside the gene matches. CDR3 length equals 14 residues. Germline V lookup: CDR1 SGDLS, CDR2 YYNGEE. The CDR3 sequence is CASSPWAGGYEQYF. CDR3 bases: TGTGCCAGCAGCCCATGGGCGGGGGGGTACGAGCAGTACTTC.

V gene TRBV7-2 combines with J gene TRBJ2-5; 9 positions agree with TRBD2. The junction had 17 bases not matched to a gene; V was cut back by 5 bases and J by 7 bases. The CDR3 covers 17 residues. Germline V gives CDR1 SGHTA, CDR2 FQGNSA. CDR3 in DNA: TGTGCCAGCAGCCCGCGACTAAGCGGGGGGCCCAAGAGGACCCAGTACTTC. This encodes CASSPRLSGGPKRTQYF.

The rearrangement joins TRBV12-3 or TRBV12-4 to TRBJ2-5, with a possible D match to TRBD1 (6 bases). The V end was cut by 7 bases, the J end by 2 bases, with 11 bases between. The CDR3 has 13 amino acids. Here the CDR3 reads CASTWTEQETQYF. CDR3 nucleotide sequence: TGTGCCAGCACCTGGACAGAGCAAGAGACCCAGTACTTC.

V gene TRBV10-3 combines with J gene TRBJ1-2; TRBD1 might be the D (6 bases). CDR1 is ENHRY, CDR2 SYGVKD, per germline. Trimming took off 4 bases at V and 5 bases at J, with 14 bases between the two ends. This CDR3 contains 14 residues. The CDR3 DNA follows: TGTGCCATCAGTGGAACGGACAGATCTTATGGCTACACCTTC. Translation: CAISGTDRSYGYTF.

The chain carries TRBV19 and TRBJ2-7; no reliable D call. Germline CDR1 and CDR2: LNHDA and SQIVND (reference sequence). The V and J ends lost 6 bases and 7 bases respectively, with 13 bases between them. This CDR3 is built from 12 residues. CDR3 sequence reads: CASSRAFSEQYF. CDR3 bases: TGTGCCAGTAGCCGGGCTTTCAGTGAGCAGTACTTC. Combining the CDR3 with reference TRBV19 and TRBJ2-7 gives the whole variable domain DGGITQSPKYLFRKEGQNVTLSCEQNLNHDAMYWYRQDPGQGLRLIYYSQIVNDFQKGDIAEGYSVSREKKESFPLTVTSAQKNPTAFYLCASSRAFSEQYFGPGTRLTVT.

The chain is built from TRBV4-3 and TRBJ1-1, with no clear D. V was clipped by 1 base and J by 5 bases, with 14 bases between them. The length of the CDR3 is 15 residues. Germline-derived CDR1 and CDR2 are LGHNA and YSLEER. The CDR3 is CASSQVGGFRTEAFF. DNA of the CDR3: TGCGCCAGCAGCCAAGTTGGAGGTTTCAGGACTGAAGCTTTCTTT.